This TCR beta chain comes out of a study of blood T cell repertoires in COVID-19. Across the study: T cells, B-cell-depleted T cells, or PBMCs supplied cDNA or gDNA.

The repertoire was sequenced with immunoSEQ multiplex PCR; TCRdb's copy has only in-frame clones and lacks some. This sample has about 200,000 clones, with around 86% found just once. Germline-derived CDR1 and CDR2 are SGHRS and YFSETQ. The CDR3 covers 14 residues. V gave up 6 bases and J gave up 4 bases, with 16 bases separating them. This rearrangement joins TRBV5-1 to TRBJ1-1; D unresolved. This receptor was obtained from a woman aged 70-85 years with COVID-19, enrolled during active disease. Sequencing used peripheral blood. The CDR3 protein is CASTHSGDGTEAFF. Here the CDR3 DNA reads TGCGCCAGCACCCATTCAGGTGACGGCACTGAAGCTTTCTTT. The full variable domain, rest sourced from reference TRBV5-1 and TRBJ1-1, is KAGVTQTPRYLIKTRGQQVTLSCSPISGHRSVSWYQQTPGQGLQFLFEYFSETQRNKGNFPGRFSGRQFSNSRSEMNVSTLELGDSALYLCASTHSGDGTEAFFGQGTRLTVV.